This record looks at one TCR beta chain sequence and its context. The target antigen is unknown. The source of the sample is a study of monozygotic twins with inflammatory bowel disease. Study-wide findings and caveats: A lone strong IBD-associated signal or clonotype found no support. With inverse Simpson as the measure, TCRbeta diversity was lower in IBD patients than in healthy co-twins. It was observed that concordant and discordant twins did not differ in repertoire similarity, possibly given limited power.

The UMIs carried a 6-nucleotide sample barcode, and they were added by template switching. Following a re-call of the 5' RACE reads, TCRdb has one entry per CDR3 protein and lacks DNA. Its listing shows 140,000 to 150,000 distinct CDR3 sequences. The CDR3 extends over 12 amino acids. Germline assignment: CDR1 MDHEN and CDR2 SYDVKM. The sequence came from a human donor with ulcerative colitis or Crohn's disease, or a healthy co-twin of an affected twin (not recorded which). The V gene is TRBV28, the J gene TRBJ1-1. Material for sequencing was blood. CDR3 residues: CASGPLNTEAFF.